This T cell receptor beta chain came from a study of blood T cell repertoires in COVID-19 (TCRdb year 2020). Concerning the study at large: The collaborator samples originated in the United States, Italy and Spain and spanned the acute and convalescent phases of COVID-19. The prospective study material was composed of cDNA or gDNA derived from T cells, B-cell-depleted T cells, or PBMCs. The samples were drawn from two sources: the first 160 participants of the ongoing ImmuneRACE study, and over 1,000 subjects contributed by 6 global collaborators. Deeply sampled blood TCRbeta repertoires from subjects exposed to, actively infected with, or recovered from COVID-19 were included in the dataset. HLA class I and class II types, where available, came from metadata supplied by the sample provider rather than from assay-based typing. The sample metadata nearly always contained a de-identified subject ID, COVID-19 status, age in years and sex. The repertoires were released in a freely available public database intended as a resource for research on the immune response to SARS-CoV-2. On the study overall, not on this receptor specifically: The quantity of clinical and demographic metadata differed by source and by participant and was supplied without curation.

The immunoSEQ Assay, a bias-controlled multiplex PCR, was used to amplify TCRbeta CDR3 regions from genomic DNA. Per the original workflow: Nucleated cell counts per sample were estimated from amplification of reference gene primers within the assay. To quantify the absolute abundance of each unique TCRbeta CDR3 rearrangement, sequence reads were collapsed and filtered. For each sample, productive Simpson clonality was calculated by taking the square root of Simpson's diversity index across productive rearrangements. Imported from immuneACCESS, the table was reduced by TCRdb to in-frame sequences with V and J called. These copies leave out some clones; in studies compared against another copy, an unresolved V gene accounts for under half, and the cause of the remainder is not known. The DNA was the basis for D and trimming; V, J and clone size are from that table. The sample records about 670,000 clones, 90% of which are singletons. The ten most abundant clones make up approximately 0.25% of the sample.

Of note for this clone: Its antigen is currently not known. The sample holds no much larger clone one base away, and base qualities are not on file.

Each collaborating institution followed its own protocols to collect whole blood in K2EDTA tubes. For TCRbeta analysis, collaborators shipped samples in one of three forms: frozen whole blood, isolated PBMCs, or DNA extracted from either of those sample types. The sequencing sample was made of peripheral blood. This clonotype originated in a woman between 18 and 29 years old with acute or convalescent COVID-19.

The CDR3 has the sequence CASSPRQGGSPLHF. The DNA sequence follows: TGTGCCAGCAGCCCTCGACAGGGAGGTTCACCCCTCCACTTT. This chain is built from TRBV7-8 and TRBJ1-6, and TRBD1 aligns with 7 junction nucleotides. CDR1 and CDR2 are read off the germline V gene as SGHVS and FQNEAQ. The CDR3 runs 14 residues from the cysteine to the phenylalanine. Here the CDR3 DNA is all that survives: 42 bases in frame from base 1. Trimming removed 5 bases from V and 9 bases from J; the gene matches leave 7 bases unexplained. Here the CDR3 is joined to the reference TRBV7-8 and TRBJ1-6 genes, and the full variable domain is: GAGVSQSPRYKVAKRGQDVALRCDPISGHVSLFWYQQALGQGPEFLTYFQNEAQLDKSGLPSDRFFAERPEGSVSTLKIQRTQQEDSAVYLCASSPRQGGSPLHFGNGTRLTVT.